Given below is one TCR beta chain in context. The sample is drawn from a study of blood T cell repertoires in COVID-19. At the level of the study: T cells, B-cell-depleted T cells, or PBMCs supplied cDNA or gDNA.

The repertoire was sequenced with immunoSEQ multiplex PCR; TCRdb's copy has only in-frame clones and lacks some. The sample has nearly 50,000 clones; 70% to 90% are singletons. Followed longitudinally, the Seattle patients had been enrolled during active infection. V lost 1 base and J 8 bases, leaving 17 bases between the germline ends. The germline V gene has CDR1 SGHDN and CDR2 FVKESK. CDR3 length: 15 residues. The V gene is TRBV14, the J gene TRBJ1-2, with a tentative D call TRBD1 (5 bases). Material for sequencing was peripheral blood. This sequence originates from a woman of 80 years or more with COVID-19, enrolled during active disease. CDR3 in amino acids: CASSQGRGVPKGYTF. CDR3 DNA sequence: TGTGCCAGCAGCCAAGGGCGGGGCGTCCCAAAGGGCTACACCTTC.